Below are 17 T cell receptor beta chains sequenced from a single sample in a study of metastatic and nonmetastatic thyroid tumors. TCRdb used MiXCR to call clones anew from the PCR reads. The repertoire consists of around 15,000 clones, with approximately 24% occurring once and the leading ten covering approximately 13%. Treatment of any kind had been given to no patient before thyroid surgery. The sample consisted of tumor tissue. These receptor sequences come from a male donor with papillary thyroid cancer or a benign thyroid nodule (not recorded which). Some clones in this sample may be carry-over from other donors' samples.

The table lists this clone with many counts. The rearrangement joins TRBV4-1 to TRBJ2-2, with D perhaps matching TRBD2 (6 bases). The germline V and J ends were trimmed by 7 bases and 5 bases, with 11 bases remaining between them. The germline CDR1 and CDR2 sequences are MGHRA and YSYEKL. The CDR3 spans 13 residues. The CDR3 DNA is TGCGCCAGCAAGGTCCGGGAGACCGGGGAGCTGTTTTTT. Translation: CASKVRETGELFF.

This clone was detected many times. The V gene is TRBV6-1, the J gene TRBJ1-2, with D tentatively TRBD1 (5 bases). From germline, CDR1 is MNHNS and CDR2 SASEGT. Trimming left V 6 bases short and J 4 bases short, with 18 bases between. CDR3 size: 15 residues. The CDR3 DNA is TGTGCCAGCAGCCCGGGGGGGGTGACATTCTATGGCTACACCTTC. This codes for CASSPGGVTFYGYTF.

The sample holds a few counts of this clone. This chain connects TRBV2 to TRBJ2-5; perhaps TRBD1 as D (6 bases). V was shortened by 4 bases and J by 5 bases, with 14 bases between the two germline ends. Germline V gene lookup returns CDR1 SNHLY and CDR2 FYNNEI. The CDR3 extends over 14 amino acids. The CDR3 DNA is TGTGCCAGCAGTGCCATCACAGGGTCGGAGACCCAGTACTTC. As protein: CASSAITGSETQYF.

J is TRBJ2-1 and V is TRBV11-1; 12 bases line up with TRBD2. V shed 5 bases, J shed 9 bases, and the junction held 8 bases outside the gene matches. Germline V lookup: CDR1 SGHAT, CDR2 FQDESV (reference sequence). This CDR3 comprises 15 residues. The CDR3 coding sequence is TGTGCCAGCAGCAGACTAGCGGGAGATGTAAGTGAGCAGTTCTTC. It is translated as CASSRLAGDVSEQFF.

DNA for the CDR3: TGTGCCAGCAGCACTTATGTCGCCTCCAATGAGCAGTTCTTC. This translates into CASSTYVASNEQFF. The V and J genes are TRBV12-3 or TRBV12-4 and TRBJ2-1; D is uncertain. This CDR3 region has 14 residues. V was shortened by 6 bases and J by 6 bases, with 15 bases between the two germline ends.

This clone was counted at least ten times. Other DNA sequences in this specimen translate into the identical CDR3. The chain carries TRBV20-1 and TRBJ2-1; perhaps TRBD1 as D (7 bases). The CDR3 covers 15 residues. V lost 0 bases to trimming and J lost 8 bases, with 17 bases between them. CDR1 is DFQATT and CDR2 is SNEGSKA in the germline V gene (reference sequence). CDR3 nucleotide sequence: TGCAGTGCTAGAGATGGGAACAGGGGAGGCCATGAGCAGTTCTTC. This translates into CSARDGNRGGHEQFF.

This clone was counted ten times or more. A much larger clone differs by one base, so this may be a read error. V is TRBV10-3 and J is TRBJ2-7, with D possibly matching TRBD2 (6 bases). The germline CDR1 and CDR2 sequences are ENHRY and SYGVKD. CDR3 length: 14 residues. V gave up 6 bases and J gave up 3 bases, with 15 bases separating them. CDR3 sequence: CAISPGSSHYEQYF. DNA for the CDR3: TGTGCCATCAGCCCCGGGAGTTCCCACTACGAGCAGTACTTC.

The J gene is TRBJ2-1, the V gene TRBV14, with D unresolved. Trimming took 0 bases from V and 0 from J, leaving 15 bases between them. The CDR3 sequence is 18 residues long. The germline V gene has CDR1 SGHDN and CDR2 FVKESK. CDR3 DNA: TGTGCCAGCAGCCAAGAAGGTCCCCAGAGCCTCTCCTACAATGAGCAGTTCTTC. Protein: CASSQEGPQSLSYNEQFF.

This clone was picked up a small number of times. This chain connects TRBV12-3 or TRBV12-4 to TRBJ2-3; D might be TRBD1 or TRBD2, each matching 6 bases. The ends were cut back, 3 bases at V and 2 bases at J, with 12 bases in the middle. The CDR3 length is 15 residues. The CDR3 reads CASSFLGGPTDTQYF. CDR3 bases: TGTGCCAGCAGTTTCTTAGGGGGGCCCACAGATACGCAGTATTTT.

This clone was seen more than once but under ten times. V and J are TRBV27 and TRBJ2-2, with a tentative D call TRBD1 (6 bases). CDR1 and CDR2 (germline): MNHEY, SMNVEV (reference sequence). The V end lost 6 bases, the J end lost 4 bases, and 12 bases lay between the germline ends. CDR3 size: 14 residues. The CDR3: CASRTDRTTGELFF. CDR3 in DNA: TGTGCCAGCAGGACGGACAGAACCACCGGGGAGCTGTTTTTT.

This clone was seen many times. A much larger clone differs by one base, so this may be a read error. Other DNA sequences from this sample encode an identical CDR3 as well. V usage is TRBV20-1 and J usage is TRBJ1-1; perhaps TRBD1 as D (5 bases). The germline gives CDR1 DFQATT, CDR2 SNEGSKA (reference sequence). The CDR3 totals 11 residues. Written as DNA, the CDR3 is TGCAGTGTTGGGGGGAACACCGAAGCTTTCTTT. Protein sequence: CSVGGNTEAFF.

This clone was found a few times. This chain connects TRBV6-1 to TRBJ1-3; 7 bases line up with TRBD1. This CDR3 contains 12 residues. Trimming removed 11 bases from V and 4 bases from J; junction bases left unmatched: 5. Germline CDR1 and CDR2: MNHNS and SASEGT. The CDR3 coding sequence is TGTGCCCGTACAGGGGTGGGAAACACCATATATTTT. Protein product: CARTGVGNTIYF.

V usage is TRBV20-1 and J usage is TRBJ2-7; TRBD2 matches at 9 bases. V trimming: 3 bases; J trimming: 5 bases; junction bases outside the gene matches: 5. The CDR3 runs to 13 residues. The germline V gene has CDR1 DFQATT and CDR2 SNEGSKA (reference sequence). The CDR3 reads CSASGAGGDEQYF. In nucleotides, the CDR3 is TGCAGTGCTAGTGGCGCGGGAGGGGACGAGCAGTACTTC.

A few counts support this clone. This chain connects TRBV20-1 to TRBJ1-2; a weak D match, TRBD1 (5 bases). This CDR3 is built from 12 residues. CDR1 and CDR2 (germline): DFQATT, SNEGSKA (reference sequence). V lost 3 bases and J lost 8, with 13 bases in between. Here the CDR3 reads CSASGWGGGYTF. The CDR3 nucleotides read TGCAGTGCTAGTGGATGGGGGGGAGGCTACACCTTC.

This clone was counted many times. The J gene is TRBJ1-1, the V gene TRBV16, with D hard to call. With 1 base removed from V and 6 bases from J, the gap between germline ends came to 15 bases. The length of the CDR3 is 15 residues. The germline V gene encodes CDR1 KGHSY and CDR2 FQNENV. The CDR3 DNA reads as TGTGCCAGCAGCCAATATAAGAGTTCGAAATCTGAAGCTTTCTTT. It translates to CASSQYKSSKSEAFF.

The J gene is TRBJ1-4, the V gene TRBV30; D uncertain. CDR3 size: 15 residues. Trimming removed 1 base from V and 4 bases from J, with 13 bases in between. Germline CDR1 GTSNPN, CDR2 SVGIG (reference sequence). The DNA of the CDR3 is TGTGCCTGGAGTGCCCCCGTTGGGTTTAATGAAAAACTGTTTTTT. This encodes CAWSAPVGFNEKLFF.

The chain links TRBV28 to TRBJ2-7, with a tentative D call TRBD2 (6 bases). This CDR3 is built from 16 residues. Germline CDR1 reads MDHEN; CDR2 reads SYDVKM. CDR3 sequence (DNA): TGTGCAAGTCATGACCCCCGGGACGGGGGTTCGGACGAGCAGTACTTC. This gives the protein CASHDPRDGGSDEQYF.